One T cell receptor beta chain is described in this entry. Its antigen is undetermined. The sample is drawn from a study of a mutant IDH1 vaccine in newly diagnosed glioma. At the level of the study: Former treatment meant radiotherapy, temozolomide, or both; the majority had gotten both.

The ends were cut back, 2 bases at V and 1 base at J, with 8 bases in the middle. The CDR3 loop spans 14 amino acids. The germline CDR1 and CDR2 sequences are SEHNR and FQNEAQ (reference sequence). The data were produced by immunoSEQ multiplex PCR, yet TCRdb's version contains in-frame clones alone and is incomplete. The sample records 8,500 to 14,000 clones, 81% being singletons. Specified time point: week 47, end of study. Every vaccination contained 300 ug of the mutant IDH1 20-mer peptide and was paired with topical imiquimod. The TCR comes from a man aged 30 to 45 with glioma. Specimen: PBMCs, collected from a glioma patient whose treatment included an IDH1 peptide vaccine. The chain has TRBV7-9 and TRBJ1-1; D is unclear. CDR3: CASSLSAGNTEAFF. DNA of the CDR3: TGTGCCAGCAGCTTATCGGCAGGGAACACTGAAGCTTTCTTT.